One T cell receptor beta chain is described in this entry. Its antigen is currently unknown. The CDR3 totals 16 residues. Germline values: CDR1 MNHEY, CDR2 SVGAGI. V was clipped by 0 bases and J by 4 bases, with 16 bases between them. This sample is drawn from a study of T cell responses to AZD1222 COVID-19 vaccine. Study results and caveats: CD4 TCRs linked to vaccination spanned spike, dominating at 160-218 and 743-854. Sampled repertoires all dated from after the peak T cell response. Unmutated regions of variants are reportedly targeted by nearly half of spike-specific TCRs. The donor group comprised mostly white British people and more females; the analysis possibly underestimated clonal diversity.

Sequencing used immunoSEQ multiplex PCR; TCRdb keeps in-frame clones, though not all of them. The repertoire includes 90,000 to 130,000 clones, 84% of them detected once, and roughly 9% sits in the top ten. The gene calls are TRBV6-5 and TRBJ2-7, with D perhaps matching TRBD1 or TRBD2 (5 bases each). Material: peripheral blood, obtained on day 0 of AZD1222 vaccination. This TCR was sampled from an adult in good health. CDR3 nucleotide sequence: TGTGCCAGCAGTTACTCAGCCTATGGCAGGGAGTACGAGCAGTACTTC. Its protein is CASSYSAYGREYEQYF.